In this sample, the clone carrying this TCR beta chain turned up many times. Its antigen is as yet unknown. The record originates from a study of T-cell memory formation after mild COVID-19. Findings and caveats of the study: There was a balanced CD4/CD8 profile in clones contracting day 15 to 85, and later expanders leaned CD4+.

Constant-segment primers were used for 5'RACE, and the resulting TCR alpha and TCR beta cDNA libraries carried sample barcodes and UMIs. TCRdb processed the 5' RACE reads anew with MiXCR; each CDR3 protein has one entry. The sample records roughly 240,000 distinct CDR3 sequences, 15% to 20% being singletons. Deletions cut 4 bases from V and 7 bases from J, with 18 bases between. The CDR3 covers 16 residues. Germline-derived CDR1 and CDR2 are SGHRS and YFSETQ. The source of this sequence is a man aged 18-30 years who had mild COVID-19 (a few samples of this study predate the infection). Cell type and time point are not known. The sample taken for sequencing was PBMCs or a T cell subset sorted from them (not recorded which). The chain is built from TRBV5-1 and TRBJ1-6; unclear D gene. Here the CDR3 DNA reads TGCGCCAGCAGCCAAACCCCCGGAGCTATCAATTCACCCCTCCACTTT. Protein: CASSQTPGAINSPLHF.